Listed here is a single T cell receptor (beta chain). Its antigen remains unknown. As for time point: week 35, safety follow-up. A 20-mer mutant IDH1 peptide at 300 ug was injected subcutaneously with topical imiquimod. The entry originates in a study of a mutant IDH1 vaccine in newly diagnosed glioma. Study overall: The treated population exhibited a male proportion of about 60%, a female proportion of 37.5%, and a mean age of about 40 years. Previous care, which was radiotherapy, temozolomide, or both, most often involved both. At week 35 came visit V12, and visit V13 followed at week 47.

CDR3 length: 16 amino acids. Germline V gene data show CDR1 as SGHRS and CDR2 as YFSETQ. With 0 bases removed from V and 8 bases from J, the gap between germline ends came to 18 bases. TCRdb keeps only in-frame clones here, not all; method: immunoSEQ multiplex PCR. This sample has about 48,000 clones, with 76% found just once. This receptor was obtained from a man between 40 and 49 years old with glioma. The J gene is TRBJ2-1, the V gene TRBV5-1; tentatively, D is TRBD2 (6 bases). The specimen comprised PBMCs, sampled from a glioma patient whose treatment included an IDH1 peptide vaccine. The CDR3 DNA sequence: TGCGCCAGCAGCTTGGTTTATAGCGCGGGGACTGATGAGCAGTTCTTC. Translation gives CASSLVYSAGTDEQFF.